The next 18 T cell receptor beta chains were all read from a single sample in a study of Ad26.COV2.S vaccination and SARS-CoV-2 variants. As for treatment: about 20 received Ad26.COV2.S at low or high dose, single or two shots; 5 received placebo; per-sample allocation not given. Sampling was performed 63 days after the first vaccine or placebo injection. This table comes from immunoSEQ multiplex PCR, and its TCRdb copy is limited to in-frame clones, with some not included. The sample yields roughly 420,000 clones, approximately 87% seen once. The sequencing here drew on peripheral blood, taken in a trial of Ad26.COV2.S vaccine versus placebo. Source of these receptors: a person aged 18-65 years who received the Ad26.COV2.S COVID-19 vaccine or a placebo.

V is TRBV7-9 and J is TRBJ2-7, with a possible D match to TRBD1 (6 bases). The CDR3 spans 13 residues. Germline V gives CDR1 SEHNR, CDR2 FQNEAQ (reference sequence). V lost 5 bases, J lost 4 bases, and 12 bases lay in between. In DNA, the CDR3 is TGTGCCAGCAGCCTCAGGGGCGCATACGAGCAGTACTTC. This encodes CASSLRGAYEQYF.

The rearrangement joins TRBV11-3 to TRBJ2-2, with D possibly being TRBD1 (6 bases). The V end lost 5 bases, the J end lost 8 bases, and 15 bases lay between the germline ends. The CDR3 loop spans 14 amino acids. In germline, CDR1 is SGHNT, CDR2 YENEEA. CDR3: CASSPSYRAGELFF. The DNA for the CDR3 is TGTGCCAGCAGCCCTTCTTACAGGGCTGGGGAGCTGTTTTTT.

This chain connects TRBV30 to TRBJ2-2; 7 positions agree with TRBD1. This CDR3 region has 14 residues. V dropped 4 bases and J dropped 1; count of bases not matched to a gene: 3. Germline V CDR1 and CDR2: GTSNPN, SVGIG (reference sequence). The CDR3 is CAWKGQWNTGELFF. The CDR3 DNA reads as TGTGCCTGGAAGGGACAGTGGAACACCGGGGAGCTGTTTTTT.

V gene TRBV7-2 combines with J gene TRBJ2-2; no firm D call. Germline loops: CDR1 SGHTA, CDR2 FQGNSA. The CDR3 has 16 amino acids. V was trimmed by 4 bases and J by 0 bases, leaving 12 bases between them. The CDR3 nucleotides are TGTGCCAGCAGCTCTACTATCGCAGCGAACACCGGGGAGCTGTTTTTT. This sequence encodes CASSSTIAANTGELFF.

The chain combines TRBV5-5 with TRBJ2-5; 9 nucleotides line up with TRBD1. Losses at the gene ends were 2 bases for V and 5 bases for J; bases not matched to a gene: 4. The CDR3 is 14 amino acids. Looked up from germline, CDR1 is SGHKS and CDR2 is YYEKEE (reference sequence). CDR3 sequence: CASSLQGAGETQYF. The DNA for the CDR3 is TGTGCCAGCAGCTTACAGGGGGCCGGGGAGACCCAGTACTTC.

The chain joins TRBV30 to TRBJ2-7; TRBD1 matches at 8 bases. With V trimmed by 5 bases and J by 7 bases, 4 bases remained unmatched. The CDR3 spans 11 residues. The germline gives CDR1 GTSNPN, CDR2 SVGIG (reference sequence). The CDR3 is CAWSTGEEQYF. The CDR3 DNA sequence: TGTGCCTGGTCGACAGGGGAAGAGCAGTACTTC.

The chain recombines TRBV6-5 with TRBJ2-1, with 12 bases fitting TRBD2. The CDR3 is made up of 14 amino acids. Germline V gene data show CDR1 as MNHEY and CDR2 as SVGAGI. The V gene end was trimmed by 7 bases and the J gene end by 6 bases; junction bases not matched to a gene: 4. The CDR3 reads CASKPGLAGNEQFF. The CDR3 DNA sequence: TGTGCCAGCAAACCGGGACTAGCGGGCAATGAGCAGTTCTTC.

About this clone: It may be a read error: a sequence one base away is much more abundant. The gene calls are TRBV9 and TRBJ1-1; D gene unclear. Trimming took off 3 bases at V and 1 base at J, with 7 bases between the two ends. CDR1 and CDR2 from the germline V gene are SGDLS and YYNGEE. The CDR3 runs to 13 residues. The CDR3 is CASSGNRNTEAFF. In nucleotides, the CDR3 is TGTGCCAGCAGCGGAAACAGGAACACTGAAGCTTTCTTT.

The chain is built from TRBV3-1 (or the pseudogene TRBV3-2) and TRBJ2-3; perhaps TRBD2 as D (5 bases). Trimming left V 1 base short and J 8 bases short, with 13 bases between. The CDR3 sequence is 14 residues long. CDR1 and CDR2 from the germline V gene are LGHDT and YNNKEL (reference sequence). Written as DNA, the CDR3 is TGTGCCAGCAGCCAAGGAATTGTGGGAGCTACGCAGTATTTT. This encodes CASSQGIVGATQYF.

The rearrangement uses TRBV6-5 and TRBJ2-7; 9 nucleotides match TRBD2. V was clipped by 3 bases and J by 2 bases; unmatched bases: 5. The CDR3 has 15 residues. Germline CDR1 reads MNHEY; CDR2 reads SVGAGI. CDR3 DNA sequence: TGTGCCAGCAGTTATTACGCTAGCGGGACCTACGAGCAGTACTTC. Its protein product is CASSYYASGTYEQYF.

The gene calls are TRBV11-2 and TRBJ1-2, with no clear D. V was trimmed by 4 bases and J by 4 bases, leaving 19 bases between them. From germline, CDR1 is SGHAT and CDR2 FQNNGV. The CDR3 spans 16 residues. CDR3 sequence (DNA): TGTGCCAGCAGCTCCCATTCCAGAGGAAGTCCCTATGGCTACACCTTC. Encoded protein: CASSSHSRGSPYGYTF.

The chain is built from TRBV2 and TRBJ1-6; D is perhaps TRBD1 (6 bases). The CDR3 extends over 13 amino acids. In germline, CDR1 is SNHLY, CDR2 FYNNEI. The ends were cut back, 8 bases at V and 9 bases at J, with 14 bases in the middle. The CDR3 region has the DNA TGTGCCAGCGGGGGGGCAGGGCGTTCACCCCTCCACTTT. It is translated as CASGGAGRSPLHF.

V usage is TRBV5-6 and J usage is TRBJ1-1; 8 positions match TRBD1. J gave up 0 bases and V 4 bases, and 11 bases lay outside the gene matches. The CDR3 length is 17 residues. Germline V lookup: CDR1 SGHDT, CDR2 YYEEEE. In DNA, the CDR3 is TGTGCCAGCAGCGTGTATTGGGGACAGGACCTGAACACTGAAGCTTTCTTT. This gives the protein CASSVYWGQDLNTEAFF.

The chain uses TRBV11-3 and TRBJ2-1; possible D gene TRBD1, 6 bases. The CDR3 sequence is 14 residues long. Germline CDR1 is SGHNT and CDR2 is YENEEA. V lost 4 bases and J lost 3, with 10 bases in between. CDR3 nucleotides: TGTGCCAGCAGCTCGCCAGGGGTCTACAATGAGCAGTTCTTC. Translation: CASSSPGVYNEQFF.

This chain uses TRBV29-1 with TRBJ1-1; weak D call: TRBD1 (6 bases). In germline, CDR1 is SQVTM, CDR2 ANQGSEA. This CDR3 is 12 amino acids long. Between the trimmed V and J ends, which lost 4 bases and 4 bases, there was a span of 10 bases. The CDR3 here is CSVARGATEAFF. In nucleotides, the CDR3 is TGCAGCGTTGCTCGGGGGGCCACTGAAGCTTTCTTT.

This rearrangement joins TRBV28 to TRBJ2-7; weak D call: TRBD1 (5 bases). This CDR3 contains 13 residues. Germline CDR1 is MDHEN and CDR2 is SYDVKM. Trimming pared 8 bases from V and 3 bases from J, leaving 14 bases between. CDR3 sequence (DNA): TGTGCCAGCGGTCAGGGTCTTGGCTACGAGCAGTACTTC. Amino acids: CASGQGLGYEQYF.

The rearrangement links TRBV5-6 to TRBJ2-6; D is uncertain. V dropped 1 base and J dropped 2 bases, with 7 bases sitting between them. CDR3 size: 15 residues. The germline V gene has CDR1 SGHDT and CDR2 YYEEEE. CDR3 in DNA: TGTGCCAGCAGCTTGTTTGGGACTGGGGCCAACGTCCTGACTTTC. Translation: CASSLFGTGANVLTF.

The chain joins TRBV3-1 (or the pseudogene TRBV3-2) to TRBJ1-6; unclear D gene. The CDR3 is made up of 14 amino acids. CDR1 is LGHDT, CDR2 YNNKEL, per germline (reference sequence). V was clipped by 1 base and J by 6 bases, with 7 bases between them. The CDR3, as DNA: TGTGCCAGCAGCCAAGCGGACTTTAATTCACCCCTCCACTTT. This sequence encodes CASSQADFNSPLHF.